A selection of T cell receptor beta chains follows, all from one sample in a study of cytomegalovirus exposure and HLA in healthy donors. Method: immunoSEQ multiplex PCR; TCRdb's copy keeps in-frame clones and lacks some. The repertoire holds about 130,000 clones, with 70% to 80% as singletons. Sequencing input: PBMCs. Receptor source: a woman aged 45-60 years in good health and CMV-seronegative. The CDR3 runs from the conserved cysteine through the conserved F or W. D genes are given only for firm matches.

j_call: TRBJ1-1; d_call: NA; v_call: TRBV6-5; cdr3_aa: CASSYSRNTEAFF
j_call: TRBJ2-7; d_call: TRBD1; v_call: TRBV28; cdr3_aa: CASSLLAGGVVVHEQYF
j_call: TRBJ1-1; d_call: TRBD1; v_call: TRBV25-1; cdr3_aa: CASRGQGAGAEAFF
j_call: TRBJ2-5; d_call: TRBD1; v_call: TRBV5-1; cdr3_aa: CASSFGDRDQETQYF
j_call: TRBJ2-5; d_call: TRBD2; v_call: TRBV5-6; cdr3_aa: CASSLARTSPETQYF
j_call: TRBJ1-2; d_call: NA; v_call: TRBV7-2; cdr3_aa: CASSPESFLPSGGYTF
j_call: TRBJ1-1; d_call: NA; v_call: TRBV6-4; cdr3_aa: CASSLFQGTEAFF
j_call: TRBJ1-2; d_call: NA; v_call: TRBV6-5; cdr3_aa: CASSFTGRPGYGYTF
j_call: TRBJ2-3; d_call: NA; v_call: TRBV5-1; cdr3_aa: CASSLAVSGADTQYF
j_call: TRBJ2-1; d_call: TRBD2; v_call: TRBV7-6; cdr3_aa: CASSHKGTSGGNEQFF
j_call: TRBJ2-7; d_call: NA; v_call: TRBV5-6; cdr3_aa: CASSLPSLSYEQYF
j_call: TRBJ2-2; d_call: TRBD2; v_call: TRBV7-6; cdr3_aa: CASSQPAPAGVGELFF
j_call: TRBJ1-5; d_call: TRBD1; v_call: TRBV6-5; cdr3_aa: CASSSRDSPNQPQHF
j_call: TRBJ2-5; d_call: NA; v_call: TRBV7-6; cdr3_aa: CASSSTSGAGVTQYF
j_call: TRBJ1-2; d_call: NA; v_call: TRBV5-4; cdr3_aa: CASSLKRGYYGYPF
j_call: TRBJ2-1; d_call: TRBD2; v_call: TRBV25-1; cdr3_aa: CASSERLARGSYNEQFF
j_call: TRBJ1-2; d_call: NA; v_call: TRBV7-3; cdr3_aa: CASSFGGSRGYTF
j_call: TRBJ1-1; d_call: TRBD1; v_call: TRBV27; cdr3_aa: CASSQDRGGMAFF
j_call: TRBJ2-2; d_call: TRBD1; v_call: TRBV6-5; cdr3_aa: CASSSTGDFNTGELFF
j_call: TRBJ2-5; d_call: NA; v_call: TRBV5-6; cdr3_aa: CASSSWGLVLGAGETQYF
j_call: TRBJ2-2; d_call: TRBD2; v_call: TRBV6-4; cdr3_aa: CASSGLAGTGELFF
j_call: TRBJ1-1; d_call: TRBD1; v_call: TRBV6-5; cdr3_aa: CASTRDRVTEAFF
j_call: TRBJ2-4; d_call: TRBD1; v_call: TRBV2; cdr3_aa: CASSAQTGTGYKNIQYF
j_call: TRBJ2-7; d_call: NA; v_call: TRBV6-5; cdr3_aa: CASRRSIYEQYF
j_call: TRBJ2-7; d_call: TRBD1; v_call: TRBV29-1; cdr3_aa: CSVEGSGTAVYEQYF
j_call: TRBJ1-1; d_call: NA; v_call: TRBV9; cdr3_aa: CASSVAVNTEAFF
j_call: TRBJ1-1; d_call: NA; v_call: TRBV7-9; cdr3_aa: CASSPLSEAFF
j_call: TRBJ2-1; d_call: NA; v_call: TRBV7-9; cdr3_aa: CASSFPFTSYNEQFF
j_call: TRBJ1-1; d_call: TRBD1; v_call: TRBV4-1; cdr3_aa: CASSPLGQGNTEAFF
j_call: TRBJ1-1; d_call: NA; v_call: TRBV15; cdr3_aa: CATSRDMNSQAAFF
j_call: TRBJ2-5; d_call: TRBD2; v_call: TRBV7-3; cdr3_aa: CASSSGLAGWETQYF
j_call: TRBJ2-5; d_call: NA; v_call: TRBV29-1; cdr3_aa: CSVEVSTDAHGTQYF
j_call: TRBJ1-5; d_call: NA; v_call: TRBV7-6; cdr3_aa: CASSLGGVNQPQNF
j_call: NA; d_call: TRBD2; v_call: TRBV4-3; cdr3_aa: CASSQDLAGVYEQYF
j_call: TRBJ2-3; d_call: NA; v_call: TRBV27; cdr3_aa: CASSRYREGTDTQYF
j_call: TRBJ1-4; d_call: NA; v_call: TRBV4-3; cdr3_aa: CASSQDRQGWGGKLFF
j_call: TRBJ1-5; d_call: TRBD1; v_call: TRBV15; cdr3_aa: CATSGHQGDQPQHF
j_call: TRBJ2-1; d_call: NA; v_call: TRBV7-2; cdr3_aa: CASSLGARGEQFF
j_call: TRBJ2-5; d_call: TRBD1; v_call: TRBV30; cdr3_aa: CAWTPPGQGGEQYF
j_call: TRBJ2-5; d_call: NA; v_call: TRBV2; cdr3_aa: CAGRGGGSWQETQYF
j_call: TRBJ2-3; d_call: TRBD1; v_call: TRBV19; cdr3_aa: CASKRDREDTQYF